These 18 T cell receptor beta chains were all obtained from the same sample, sequenced in a study of blood T cell repertoires in COVID-19. This table comes from immunoSEQ multiplex PCR, and its TCRdb copy is limited to in-frame clones, with some not included. The sample contains over 100,000 clones, about 79% of which appear only once. The sequenced sample was peripheral blood. These receptors came from a woman of 80 years or more with acute or convalescent COVID-19.

The chain has TRBV6-6 and TRBJ1-2; perhaps TRBD1 as D (5 bases). The CDR3 is 15 amino acids. Trimming shortened V by 2 bases and J by 2 bases, and 12 bases separated the two germline ends. CDR1 and CDR2 from the germline V gene are MNHNY and SVGAGI (reference sequence). CDR3 bases: TGTGCCAGCAGTTACGGGGCCGAGTGGAACTATGGCTACACCTTC. Protein: CASSYGAEWNYGYTF.

The genes are TRBV5-1 and TRBJ2-2; possible D gene TRBD1, 6 bases. Germline V gene lookup returns CDR1 SGHRS and CDR2 YFSETQ. The CDR3 length is 15 residues. V lost 1 base to trimming and J lost 2 bases, with 9 bases between them. In DNA, the CDR3 is TGCGCCAGCAGCTTGTCGGACAGAAACACCGGGGAGCTGTTTTTT. Protein sequence: CASSLSDRNTGELFF.

This chain uses TRBV19 with TRBJ1-2; D is possibly TRBD1 (5 bases). The CDR3 runs to 11 residues. V was pared by 4 bases and J by 8 bases, with 8 bases between. Germline CDR1 LNHDA, CDR2 SQIVND (reference sequence). DNA of the CDR3: TGTGCCAGTAGTACAGGGTCCGGCTACACCTTC. As protein: CASSTGSGYTF.

The chain is built from TRBV11-2 and TRBJ1-4; no reliable D call. V lost 1 base and J 4 bases, leaving 7 bases between the germline ends. This CDR3 region has 14 residues. Germline V lookup: CDR1 SGHAT, CDR2 FQNNGV. The CDR3 loop is CASSLGGYNEKLFF. The CDR3 nucleotides are TGTGCCAGCAGCTTAGGAGGTTATAATGAAAAACTGTTTTTT.

This chain joins TRBV19 and TRBJ2-1; 14 bases align to TRBD2. V shed 5 bases and J 4 bases; nucleotides not matched to a gene: 7. This CDR3 is built from 17 residues. Germline V lookup: CDR1 LNHDA, CDR2 SQIVND (reference sequence). The CDR3 is CASSPGLAGAGYNEQFF. The CDR3 coding sequence is TGTGCCAGTAGTCCGGGACTAGCGGGAGCGGGGTACAATGAGCAGTTCTTC.

This clone has a handful of counts. The genes are TRBV7-2 and TRBJ2-3; D not resolved. With 0 bases removed from V and 2 bases from J, the gap between germline ends came to 6 bases. The V gene's germline CDR1 is SGHTA and CDR2 FQGNSA. This CDR3 comprises 14 residues. Here the CDR3 DNA reads TGTGCCAGCAGCTTAGCGGCTGTCACAGATACGCAGTATTTT. Protein: CASSLAAVTDTQYF.

This clone has just a few counts. The V gene is TRBV30, the J gene TRBJ2-6; D possibly corresponds to TRBD2 (7 bases). The CDR3 extends over 16 amino acids. V shed 5 bases and J shed 3 bases, with 17 bases lying between them. The germline V gene has CDR1 GTSNPN and CDR2 SVGIG (reference sequence). In nucleotides, the CDR3 is TGTGCCTGGGGGAGAGGGGGGGCTAATGGGGCCAACGTCCTGACTTTC. Its protein is CAWGRGGANGANVLTF.

The V call is TRBV24-1, the J call TRBJ1-3; perhaps TRBD1 as D (6 bases). Germline V CDR1 and CDR2: KGHDR, SFDVKD. The V end lost 9 bases, the J end lost 6 bases, and 23 bases lay between the germline ends. This CDR3 contains 16 residues. In DNA form, the CDR3 reads TGTGCCACCTCCGAGGGGGGGAACGGCAGGAAAAACACCATATATTTT. Its protein is CATSEGGNGRKNTIYF.

The chain couples TRBV5-8 to TRBJ1-2; 7 nucleotides line up with TRBD1. With V trimmed by 4 bases and J by 2 bases, 8 bases remained unmatched. The CDR3 is made up of 15 amino acids. Germline V gene sequence: CDR1 SGHTS, CDR2 YDEGEE. The CDR3 loop is CASSEPQGPNYGYTF. The CDR3 nucleotides are TGTGCCAGCAGCGAGCCACAGGGGCCAAACTATGGCTACACCTTC.

The chain recombines TRBV30 with TRBJ1-4; 7 bases line up with TRBD1. V trimming: 2 bases; J trimming: 8 bases; junction bases outside the gene matches: 8. This CDR3 is built from 14 residues. Germline V CDR1 and CDR2: GTSNPN, SVGIG (reference sequence). The CDR3 loop is CAWSNKGAGEKLFF. The CDR3 nucleotides are TGTGCCTGGAGTAACAAGGGGGCTGGAGAAAAACTGTTTTTT.

The rearrangement uses TRBV5-4 and TRBJ1-2; 9 bases are a match to TRBD1. Losses at the gene ends were 4 bases for V and 4 bases for J; bases not matched to a gene: 8. This CDR3 has 15 residues. Germline assignment: CDR1 SGHNT and CDR2 YYREEE (reference sequence). In nucleotides, the CDR3 is TGTGCCAGCAGCAGTCCGGACAGGGGAGCCTATGGCTACACCTTC. It codes for CASSSPDRGAYGYTF.

V gene TRBV5-1 combines with J gene TRBJ2-1; D not certain. Germline values: CDR1 SGHRS, CDR2 YFSETQ. This CDR3 comprises 15 residues. V was shortened by 4 bases and J by 2 bases, with 13 bases between the two germline ends. The CDR3 spells CASSQAPGAYNEQFF. As DNA, the CDR3 is TGCGCCAGCAGCCAGGCACCCGGCGCCTACAATGAGCAGTTCTTC.

V and J are TRBV19 and TRBJ2-1; TRBD1 agrees at 9 bases. Looked up from germline, CDR1 is LNHDA and CDR2 is SQIVND (reference sequence). V lost 11 bases to trimming and J lost 5 bases; unmatched junction nucleotides: 10. There are 14 residues in the CDR3. As DNA, the CDR3 is TGTGCCGTGTTCCCGGGACAGGGAAACAATGAGCAGTTCTTC. Amino acids: CAVFPGQGNNEQFF.

J is TRBJ2-2 and V is TRBV9; 11 bases align to TRBD1. V trimming: 3 bases; J trimming: 5 bases; junction bases outside the gene matches: 9. In germline, CDR1 is SGDLS, CDR2 YYNGEE. The CDR3 spans 17 residues. The CDR3 region is CASSATPGQGGTGELFF. The CDR3 coding sequence is TGTGCCAGCAGCGCGACACCGGGACAGGGGGGGACCGGGGAGCTGTTTTTT.

The V and J genes are TRBV21-1 and TRBJ1-5; the table calls TRBD1, which could not be checked here. TRBV21-1 is an annotated pseudogene. The CDR3 spans 14 residues. For the CDR3, the DNA is TGTGCCTCGAAAACCGGACAGGGAAAAAAGCCCCAGCATTTT. Amino acid sequence: CASKTGQGKKPQHF.

The chain recombines TRBV11-1 with TRBJ2-3; TRBD2 matches 8 bases. V shed 4 bases, J shed 2 bases, and the junction held 8 bases outside the gene matches. The CDR3 totals 16 residues. Germline lookup yields CDR1 SGHAT and CDR2 FQDESV (reference sequence). The CDR3 is CASSSNLAGITDTQYF. CDR3 bases: TGTGCCAGCAGCTCCAATCTAGCGGGTATCACAGATACGCAGTATTTT.

CDR3 protein: CASSQSLGQGVDGYTF. DNA of the CDR3: TGTGCCAGCAGCCAATCTCTTGGACAGGGGGTGGATGGCTACACCTTC. The chain joins TRBV7-9 to TRBJ1-2, with TRBD1 matching 10 bases. Germline V gene data show CDR1 as SEHNR and CDR2 as FQNEAQ (reference sequence). This CDR3 is 16 amino acids long. Trimming cost V 5 bases and J 6 bases; bases outside gene matches: 12.

This chain links TRBV18 with TRBJ1-4, with D uncertain. The ends were cut back, 6 bases at V and 0 bases at J, with 11 bases in the middle. There are 15 residues in the CDR3. Germline-derived CDR1 and CDR2 are KGHSH and LQKENI. The CDR3 DNA follows: TGTGCCAGCTCTCCGAGCCATGCAACTAATGAAAAACTGTTTTTT. Translating gives CASSPSHATNEKLFF.